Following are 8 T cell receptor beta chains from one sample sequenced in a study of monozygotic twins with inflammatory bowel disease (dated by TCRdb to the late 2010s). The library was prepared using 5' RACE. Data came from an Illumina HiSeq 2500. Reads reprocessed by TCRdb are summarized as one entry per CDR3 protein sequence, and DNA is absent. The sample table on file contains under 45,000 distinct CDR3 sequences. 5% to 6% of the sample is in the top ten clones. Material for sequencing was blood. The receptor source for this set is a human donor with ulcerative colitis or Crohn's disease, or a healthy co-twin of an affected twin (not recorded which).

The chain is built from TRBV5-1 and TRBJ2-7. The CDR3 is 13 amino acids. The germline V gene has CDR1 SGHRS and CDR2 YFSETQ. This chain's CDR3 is CASSQGGFYEQYF.

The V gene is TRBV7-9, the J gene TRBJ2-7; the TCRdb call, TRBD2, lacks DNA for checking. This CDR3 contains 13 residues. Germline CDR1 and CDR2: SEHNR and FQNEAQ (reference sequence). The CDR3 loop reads CASSATGTRQQYF. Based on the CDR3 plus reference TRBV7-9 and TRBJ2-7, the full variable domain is DTGVSQNPRHKITKRGQNVTFRCDPISEHNRLYWYRQTLGQGPEFLTYFQNEAQLEKSRLLSDRFSAERPKGSFSTLEIQRTEQGDSAMYLCASSATGTRQQYFGPGTRLTVT.

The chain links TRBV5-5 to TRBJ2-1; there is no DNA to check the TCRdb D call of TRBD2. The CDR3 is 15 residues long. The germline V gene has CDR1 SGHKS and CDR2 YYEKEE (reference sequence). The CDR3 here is CASSTAGVFRNEQFF.

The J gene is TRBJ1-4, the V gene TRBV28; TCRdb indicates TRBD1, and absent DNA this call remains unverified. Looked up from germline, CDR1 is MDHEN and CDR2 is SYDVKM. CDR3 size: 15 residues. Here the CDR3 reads CASSWEGQGHEKLFF.

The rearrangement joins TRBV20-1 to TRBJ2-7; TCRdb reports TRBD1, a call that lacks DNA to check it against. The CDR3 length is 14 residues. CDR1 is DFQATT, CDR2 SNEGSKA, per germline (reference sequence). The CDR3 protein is CSARGTASSYEQYF.

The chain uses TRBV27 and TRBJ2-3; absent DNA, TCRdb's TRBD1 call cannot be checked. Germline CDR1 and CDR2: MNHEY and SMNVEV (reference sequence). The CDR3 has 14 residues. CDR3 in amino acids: CASYRSGLADTQYF.

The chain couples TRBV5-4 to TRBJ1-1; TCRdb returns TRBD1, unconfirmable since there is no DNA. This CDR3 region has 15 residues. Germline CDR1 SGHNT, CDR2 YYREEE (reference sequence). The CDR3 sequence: CASSSPGQANTEAFF.

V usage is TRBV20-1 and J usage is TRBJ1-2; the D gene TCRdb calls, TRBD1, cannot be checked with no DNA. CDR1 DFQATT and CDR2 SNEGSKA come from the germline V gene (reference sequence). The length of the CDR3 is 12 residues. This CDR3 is CSARVGQGGYTF.